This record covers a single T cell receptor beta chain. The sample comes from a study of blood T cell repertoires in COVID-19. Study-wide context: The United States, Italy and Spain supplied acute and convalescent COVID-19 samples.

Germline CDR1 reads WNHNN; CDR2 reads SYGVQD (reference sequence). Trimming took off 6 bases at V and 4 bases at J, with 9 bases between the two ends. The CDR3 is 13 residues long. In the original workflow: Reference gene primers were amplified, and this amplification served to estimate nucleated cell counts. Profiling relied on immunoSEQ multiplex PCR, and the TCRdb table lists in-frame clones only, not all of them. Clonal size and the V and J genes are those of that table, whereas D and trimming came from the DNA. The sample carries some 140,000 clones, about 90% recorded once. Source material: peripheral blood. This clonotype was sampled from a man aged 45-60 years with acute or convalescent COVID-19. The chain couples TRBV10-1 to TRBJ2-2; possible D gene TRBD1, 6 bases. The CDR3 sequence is CASSGTPTGELFF. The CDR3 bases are TGCGCCAGCAGCGGGACACCCACCGGGGAGCTGTTTTTT.